This T cell receptor (beta chain) was recorded in a study of radiotherapy plus CTLA-4 blockade in lung cancer. This CDR3 has 16 residues. Germline V gives CDR1 MNHEY, CDR2 SMNVEV (reference sequence). Trimming took off 5 bases at V and 5 bases at J, with 16 bases between the two ends. Receiving focal radiation plus CTLA-4 blockade with ipilimumab were patients who had chemo-refractory metastatic non-small-cell lung cancer. In regard to this clone: The antigen is unknown.

Using immunoSEQ multiplex PCR, the repertoire was profiled, and TCRdb retains in-frame clones only, with some absent. The table has roughly 100,000 clones, about 83% seen once; the top ten hold over 2%. Broader study findings: Among reported predictors of response, early blood T cell clone dynamics with interferon-beta performed best.

This TCR derives from a human donor with non-small cell lung cancer that progressed on radiotherapy plus ipilimumab. Some clones in this sample may be carry-over from other donors' samples. The V call is TRBV27, the J call TRBJ1-6; D perhaps matches TRBD1 (5 bases). Sequencing used peripheral blood, obtained from a patient treated with radiotherapy plus ipilimumab. The CDR3 sequence: CASSPHPTENNSPLHF. The CDR3 DNA reads TGTGCCAGCAGTCCCCACCCGACAGAGAATAATTCACCCCTCCACTTT.